This paragraph reports one T cell receptor beta chain. What this receptor recognizes is not known. The record originates from a study of T cells expressing NK-cell markers (dated by TCRdb to about 2020). As for the study more broadly: Three sorted T-cell subsets (CD3+CD56+NKG2C+, CD3+CD56+NKG2C- and CD3+CD56-NKG2C+) from several donors had their TCR beta-chain repertoires profiled. Seven of the eight sequenced donors were HCMV-seropositive and one was HCMV-seronegative. The eight sequenced donors were randomly selected healthy volunteers, three men and five women. Illumina HiSeq 2000/2500, MiSeq or NextSeq was used to sequence libraries as 2 x 150 bp reads. Overall results and qualifications from the work: For roughly six donors, the dominant CD3+CD56+NKG2C+ clonotypes were among the top 10 CD8+ clonotypes and accounted for about 1.0-7.5% of CD8+ T cells. Those dominant clonotypes were again the most abundant among CD3+CD56-NKG2C+ cells in four donors, at about 28.3-65%. It remained unclear whether the expanded NKG2C-expressing T cell clones were specific for HCMV antigens.

These reads were obtained on an Illumina HiSeq 2000. TCR beta cDNA libraries were made by 5'RACE template switching that added a universal primer site and unique molecular identifiers. Synthesis of cDNA was primed from the TCR beta constant segment and was followed by two consecutive PCR amplification steps. For the original study's pipeline: MIGEC was used to demultiplex reads and group the reads by UMI, and MiTCR was used to assemble and quantify clonotypes. To exclude erroneous sequences, only TCR cDNA sequences supported by at least two reads were retained. Downstream repertoire analysis used the tcR package, and clonotypes were matched across fractions by CDR3 nucleotide sequence plus V segment. VDJmatch was used to annotate antigen specificity against VDJdb, with one amino acid substitution allowed in CDR3. One entry per CDR3 protein sequence results from the TCRdb reprocessing of the reads, with DNA left out. The V and J calls and clone size are TCRdb's, not the authors'. The table for this sample shows about 150,000 distinct CDR3 sequences. The biggest ten clones account for approximately 35% of the sample.

Its CDR3 holds 18 amino acids, cysteine through phenylalanine. Only the protein is available. To determine HCMV serostatus, a commercial ELISA kit was used to detect HCMV-specific IgG in serum. Peripheral blood mononuclear cells were isolated from blood by Ficoll density gradient centrifugation. The V and J segments used are TRBV12-3 or TRBV12-4 and TRBJ2-1; the TCRdb call, TRBD2, lacks DNA for checking. Material for sequencing was blood T cells: a sorted CD56 or NKG2C T cell subset, CD4+ or CD8+ T cells, or bulk PBMC T cells (not recorded which). The TCR sequence derives from a woman aged 45 to 65 in good health. Donor details come from another sample of the same person, matched by shared clones. The CDR3 protein is CASSPKSLLAGPYNEQFF.